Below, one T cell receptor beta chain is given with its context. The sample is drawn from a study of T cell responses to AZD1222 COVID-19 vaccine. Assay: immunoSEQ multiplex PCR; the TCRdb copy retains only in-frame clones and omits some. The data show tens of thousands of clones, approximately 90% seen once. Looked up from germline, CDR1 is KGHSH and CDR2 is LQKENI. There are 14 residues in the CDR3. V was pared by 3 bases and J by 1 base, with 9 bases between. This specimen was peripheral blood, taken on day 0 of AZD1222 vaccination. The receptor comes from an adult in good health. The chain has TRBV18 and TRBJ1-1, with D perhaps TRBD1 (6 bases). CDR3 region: CASSPRGQNTEAFF. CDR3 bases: TGTGCCAGCTCACCGCGGGGGCAGAACACTGAAGCTTTCTTT.